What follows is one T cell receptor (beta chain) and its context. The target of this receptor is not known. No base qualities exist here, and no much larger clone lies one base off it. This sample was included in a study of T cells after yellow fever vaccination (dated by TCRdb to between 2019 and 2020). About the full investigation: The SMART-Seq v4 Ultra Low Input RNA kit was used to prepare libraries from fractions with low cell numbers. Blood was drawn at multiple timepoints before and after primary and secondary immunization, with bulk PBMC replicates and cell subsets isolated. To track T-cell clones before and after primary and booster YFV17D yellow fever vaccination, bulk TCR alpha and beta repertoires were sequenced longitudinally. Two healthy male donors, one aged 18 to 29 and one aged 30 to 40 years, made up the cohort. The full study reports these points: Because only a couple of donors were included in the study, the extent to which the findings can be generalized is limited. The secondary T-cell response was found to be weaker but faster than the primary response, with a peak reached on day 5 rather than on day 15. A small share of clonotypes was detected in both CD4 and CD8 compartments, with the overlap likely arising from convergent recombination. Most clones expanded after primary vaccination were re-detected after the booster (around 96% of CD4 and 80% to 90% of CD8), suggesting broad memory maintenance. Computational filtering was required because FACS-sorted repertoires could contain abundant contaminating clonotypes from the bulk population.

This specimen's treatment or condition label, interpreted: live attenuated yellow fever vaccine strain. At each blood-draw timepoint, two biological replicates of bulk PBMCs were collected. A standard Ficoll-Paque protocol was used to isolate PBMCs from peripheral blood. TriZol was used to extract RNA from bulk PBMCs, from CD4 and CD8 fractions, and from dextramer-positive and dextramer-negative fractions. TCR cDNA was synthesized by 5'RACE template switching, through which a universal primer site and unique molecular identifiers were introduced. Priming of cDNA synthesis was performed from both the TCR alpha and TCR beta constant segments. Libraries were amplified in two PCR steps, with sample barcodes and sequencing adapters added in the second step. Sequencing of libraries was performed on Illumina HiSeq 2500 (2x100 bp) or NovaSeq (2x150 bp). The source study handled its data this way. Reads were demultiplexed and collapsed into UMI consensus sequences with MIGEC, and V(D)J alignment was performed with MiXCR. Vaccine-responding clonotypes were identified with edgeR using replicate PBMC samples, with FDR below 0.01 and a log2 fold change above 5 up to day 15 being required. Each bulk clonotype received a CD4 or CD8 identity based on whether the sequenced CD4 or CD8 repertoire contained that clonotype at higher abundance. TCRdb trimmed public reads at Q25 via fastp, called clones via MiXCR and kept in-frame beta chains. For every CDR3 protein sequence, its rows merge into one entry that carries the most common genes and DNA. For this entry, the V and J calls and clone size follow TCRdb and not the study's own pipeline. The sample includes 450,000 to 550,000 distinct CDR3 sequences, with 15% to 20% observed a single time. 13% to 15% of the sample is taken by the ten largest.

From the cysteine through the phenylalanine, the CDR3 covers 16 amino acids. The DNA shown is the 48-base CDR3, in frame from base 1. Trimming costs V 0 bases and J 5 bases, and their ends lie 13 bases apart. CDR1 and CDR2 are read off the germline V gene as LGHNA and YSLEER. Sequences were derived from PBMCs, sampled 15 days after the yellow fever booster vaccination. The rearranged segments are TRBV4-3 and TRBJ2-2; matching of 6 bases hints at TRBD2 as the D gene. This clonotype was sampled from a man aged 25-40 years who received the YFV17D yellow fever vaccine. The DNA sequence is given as TGCGCCAGCAGCCAAGAGAACGGGAGAGGGACCGGGGAGCTGTTTTTT. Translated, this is CASSQENGRGTGELFF.